The 25 T cell receptor beta chains below were found in one sample sequenced in a study of siplizumab effects on memory and regulatory T cells. Only in-frame clones appear in the TCRdb table, and some are missing; sequencing was by immunoSEQ multiplex PCR. This table has 99,000 or so clones, roughly 94% appearing once. The sample taken for sequencing was non-Treg CD4+ T cells sorted from blood. The receptors were gathered from a human donor in good health.

This clone was counted a few times. V gene TRBV4-1 combines with J gene TRBJ1-5; D is uncertain. With 0 bases removed from V and 1 base from J, the gap between germline ends came to 4 bases. CDR1 MGHRA and CDR2 YSYEKL come from the germline V gene. The length of the CDR3 is 14 residues. CDR3 residues: CASSQEQSNQPQHF. CDR3 coding DNA: TGCGCCAGCAGCCAAGAGCAGAGCAATCAGCCCCAGCATTTT.

The chain joins TRBV27 to TRBJ2-1, with 7 bases aligning to TRBD2. The CDR3 contains 15 residues. With 5 bases clipped from V and 0 bases from J, the junction kept 4 bases outside the gene matches. Germline V gene lookup returns CDR1 MNHEY and CDR2 SMNVEV (reference sequence). The CDR3 region is CASSLAESSYNEQFF. The CDR3, as DNA: TGTGCCAGCAGTCTAGCGGAGAGCTCCTACAATGAGCAGTTCTTC.

CDR3 protein: CASGTGGNTIYF. The CDR3 bases are TGTGCCAGCGGGACAGGGGGAAACACCATATATTTT. This chain connects TRBV28 to TRBJ1-3, with TRBD1 matching over 9 bases. J was trimmed by 4 bases and V by 8 bases; bases with no gene match: 0. The CDR3 runs to 12 residues. Germline CDR1 MDHEN, CDR2 SYDVKM.

The chain couples TRBV18 to TRBJ2-7, with TRBD1 matching 11 bases. CDR3 length equals 14 residues. V shed 6 bases and J 0 bases; nucleotides not matched to a gene: 1. Germline V gene lookup returns CDR1 KGHSH and CDR2 LQKENI. CDR3 sequence reads: CASSGTGGSYEQYF. The CDR3 DNA reads TGTGCCAGCTCCGGGACAGGGGGCTCCTACGAGCAGTACTTC.

The V gene is TRBV7-2, the J gene TRBJ2-2; D is undetermined. Germline lookup yields CDR1 SGHTA and CDR2 FQGNSA. V lost 6 bases to trimming and J lost 4 bases, with 12 bases between them. The CDR3 has 14 amino acids. CDR3 in amino acids: CASSEYRSTGELFF. Written as DNA, the CDR3 is TGTGCCAGCAGTGAATATAGGAGCACCGGGGAGCTGTTTTTT. Full variable domain (outside the CDR3, taken from reference TRBV7-2 and TRBJ2-2): GAGVSQSPSNKVTEKGKDVELRCDPISGHTALYWYRQSLGQGLEFLIYFQGNSAPDKSGLPSDRFSAERTGGSVSTLTIQRTQQEDSAVYLCASSEYRSTGELFFGEGSRLTVL.

Note on this clone: A junction end diverges from the germline sequence, so it may reflect a read error. The chain couples TRBV4-1 to TRBJ2-7, with D perhaps TRBD2 (6 bases). This CDR3 comprises 11 residues. Germline CDR1 is MGHRA and CDR2 is YSYEKL. The CDR3: CASSQPGLLHF. DNA for the CDR3: TGCGCCAGCAGCCAGCCGGGACTCCTTCACTTC.

The chain has TRBV18 and TRBJ1-1; TRBD1 matches 8 bases. The ends lost 5 bases at V and 5 bases at J; junction bases unmatched: 7. This CDR3 has 14 amino acids. CDR1 and CDR2 from the germline V gene are KGHSH and LQKENI. The CDR3 loop is CASSYDRGETEAFF. CDR3 coding DNA: TGTGCCAGCTCATACGACAGGGGAGAAACTGAAGCTTTCTTT.

V usage is TRBV5-1 and J usage is TRBJ2-2, with D uncertain. The CDR3 runs to 14 residues. Germline assignment: CDR1 SGHRS and CDR2 YFSETQ. The V and J ends lost 0 bases and 8 bases respectively, with 11 bases between them. CDR3 loop: CASSLGYLGGELFF. CDR3 DNA sequence: TGCGCCAGCAGCTTGGGCTACCTCGGTGGGGAGCTGTTTTTT.

This clone was seen once. The J gene is TRBJ1-1, the V gene TRBV7-9; unclear D gene. Germline V gene sequence: CDR1 SEHNR, CDR2 FQNEAQ (reference sequence). Trimming took 3 bases from V and 4 from J, leaving 12 bases between them. This CDR3 is 14 amino acids long. This CDR3 is CASSLTSAGTEAFF. The CDR3 bases are TGTGCCAGCAGCTTGACCTCGGCGGGCACTGAAGCTTTCTTT.

The gene calls are TRBV30 and TRBJ1-2, with D uncertain. Germline loops: CDR1 GTSNPN, CDR2 SVGIG (reference sequence). This CDR3 spans 13 amino acids. V was pared by 3 bases and J by 4 bases, with 12 bases between. CDR3 DNA: TGTGCCTGGAGCCCGACTTCTGTCTATGGCTACACCTTC. It specifies CAWSPTSVYGYTF.

The CDR3 loop reads CASSSRGQGFAEAFF. The DNA for the CDR3 is TGTGCCAGCAGCTCCAGGGGACAGGGGTTCGCTGAAGCTTTCTTT. This chain uses TRBV27 with TRBJ1-1, with 10 bases matching TRBD1. V shed 6 bases, J shed 6 bases, and the junction held 10 bases outside the gene matches. The germline CDR1 and CDR2 sequences are MNHEY and SMNVEV (reference sequence). The length of the CDR3 is 15 residues.

This clone was observed a single time. This chain's CDR3 is CASGIRTPGGGREQFF. The CDR3 coding sequence is TGTGCTAGTGGGATTCGTACTCCGGGAGGGGGCAGGGAGCAGTTCTTC. The chain carries TRBV12-5 and TRBJ2-1; D is possibly TRBD2 (8 bases). V lost 6 bases to trimming and J lost 10 bases, with 25 bases between them. Germline CDR1 LGHNT, CDR2 FRNRAP. This CDR3 has 16 residues.

The genes are TRBV6-5 and TRBJ1-5; 7 nucleotides align to TRBD1. Looked up from germline, CDR1 is MNHEY and CDR2 is SVGAGI. V was clipped by 6 bases and J by 1 base; unmatched bases: 3. The CDR3 consists of 14 residues. The CDR3 bases are TGTGCCAGCAGAGACAGGGAGAGCAATCAGCCCCAGCATTTT. It is translated as CASRDRESNQPQHF.

The chain couples TRBV5-4 to TRBJ2-1, with 10 bases fitting TRBD2. In germline, CDR1 is SGHNT, CDR2 YYREEE (reference sequence). V shed 4 bases, J shed 0 bases, and the junction held 7 bases outside the gene matches. This CDR3 has 17 residues. The CDR3 is CASSGGLAVSSYNEQFF. The CDR3 DNA reads TGTGCCAGCAGCGGAGGACTAGCGGTCAGCTCCTACAATGAGCAGTTCTTC.

The chain employs TRBV5-1 and TRBJ2-3; D unresolved. V was clipped by 5 bases and J by 6 bases, with 10 bases between them. The CDR3 length is 12 residues. The V gene's germline CDR1 is SGHRS and CDR2 YFSETQ. The CDR3 sequence: CASRPNLDTQYF. As DNA, the CDR3 is TGCGCCAGCAGGCCCAACTTGGATACGCAGTATTTT.

The rearrangement uses TRBV7-6 and TRBJ1-1, with 8 bases that match TRBD1. The germline gives CDR1 SGHVS, CDR2 FNYEAQ. V lost 5 bases, J lost 4 bases, and 3 bases stayed unmatched. CDR3 length equals 13 residues. The CDR3 DNA sequence: TGTGCCAGCAGCCCCGGGACAGGCACTGAAGCTTTCTTT. Residues: CASSPGTGTEAFF.

This clone was recorded only once. The genes are TRBV5-8 and TRBJ2-5; possibly TRBD2 for D (5 bases). Trimming stripped 10 bases from V and 2 bases from J, with 21 bases between. There are 15 residues in the CDR3. Germline lookup yields CDR1 SGHTS and CDR2 YDEGEE. The CDR3 bases are TGTGCCGGGCGGCGAGGGTCTGAAGTGCAAGAGACCCAGTACTTC. Translated: CAGRRGSEVQETQYF.

This chain joins TRBV5-1 and TRBJ1-2; D remains ambiguous. Germline V gene lookup returns CDR1 SGHRS and CDR2 YFSETQ. This CDR3 is built from 14 residues. Trimming took 5 bases from V and 0 from J, leaving 11 bases between them. The CDR3 DNA follows: TGCGCCAGCAGGCCCGACACCGCTAACTATGGCTACACCTTC. This encodes CASRPDTANYGYTF.

The rearrangement uses TRBV5-8 and TRBJ2-4; D possibly matches TRBD1 or TRBD2 (5 bases each). Germline V gene sequence: CDR1 SGHTS, CDR2 YDEGEE. The CDR3 is made up of 17 amino acids. The V and J ends lost 1 base and 7 bases respectively, with 21 bases between them. Written as DNA, the CDR3 is TGTGCCAGCAGCTTGATCGGTGAGGGGTTGCGAAGGAACATTCAGTACTTC. This gives the protein CASSLIGEGLRRNIQYF. The full variable domain, in which reference TRBV5-8 and TRBJ2-4 provide the parts outside the CDR3, is EAGVTQSPTHLIKTRGQQATLRCSPISGHTSVYWYQQALGLGLQFLLWYDEGEERNRGNFPPRFSGRQFPNYSSELNVNALELEDSALYLCASSLIGEGLRRNIQYFGAGTRLSVL.

The CDR3 DNA reads as TGTGCCAGCAGCTTTACAGGGGGCAATCAGCCCCAGCATTTT. Translated, it gives CASSFTGGNQPQHF. The rearrangement joins TRBV13 to TRBJ1-5; 7 positions agree with TRBD1. Trimming removed 3 bases from V and 2 bases from J; junction bases left unmatched: 1. The CDR3 contains 14 residues. Germline lookup yields CDR1 PRHDT and CDR2 FYEKMQ (reference sequence).

The chain recombines TRBV28 with TRBJ2-7, with 7 bases aligning to TRBD2. The CDR3 has 21 residues. Trimming took 4 bases from V and 0 from J; bases not matched to a gene: 24. From germline, CDR1 is MDHEN and CDR2 SYDVKM. CDR3 DNA: TGTGCCAGCAGTTCGTATGGACGGGCCTCGGGGCGAGGCGGGAGCTCCTACGAGCAGTACTTC. It yields the protein CASSSYGRASGRGGSSYEQYF.

This clone was picked up one time. The chain couples TRBV6-5 to TRBJ2-1; 7 bases map to TRBD2. Trimming removed 8 bases from V and 4 bases from J; junction bases left unmatched: 11. This CDR3 is built from 15 residues. Germline lookup yields CDR1 MNHEY and CDR2 SVGAGI. The CDR3 bases are TGTGCCAGCGGAACGATGGGGGGGGGTTACAATGAGCAGTTCTTC. It codes for CASGTMGGGYNEQFF.

This chain uses TRBV5-8 with TRBJ1-1; D remains ambiguous. The CDR3 runs 16 residues. Germline assignment: CDR1 SGHTS and CDR2 YDEGEE. Trimming shortened V by 0 bases and J by 4 bases, and 16 bases separated the two germline ends. CDR3 coding DNA: TGTGCCAGCAGCTTGGAGTTCAGTGATTCGGGCACTGAAGCTTTCTTT. It yields the protein CASSLEFSDSGTEAFF.

This clone has just one count. The V call is TRBV10-3, the J call TRBJ2-7; TRBD2 matches at 13 bases. Per germline, CDR1 ENHRY and CDR2 SYGVKD. Trimming at V came to 3 bases and at J to 0 bases, leaving 5 bases not matched to a gene. This CDR3 has 17 residues. This chain's CDR3 is CAISDPGLAGPSYEQYF. CDR3 sequence (DNA): TGTGCCATCAGTGATCCGGGACTAGCGGGGCCCTCCTACGAGCAGTACTTC.

The chain joins TRBV7-6 to TRBJ1-1; TRBD1 is a possible D gene (5 bases). V lost 5 bases, J lost 3 bases, and 10 bases lay in between. The CDR3 length is 13 residues. Germline V gene sequence: CDR1 SGHVS, CDR2 FNYEAQ. The CDR3 DNA follows: TGTGCCAGCAGCCTAAGGGGTGACACTGAAGCTTTCTTT. It translates to CASSLRGDTEAFF. The entire variable domain, with the rest obtained from reference TRBV7-6 and TRBJ1-1, is as follows: GAGVSQSPRYKVTKRGQDVALRCDPISGHVSLYWYRQALGQGPEFLTYFNYEAQQDKSGLPNDRFSAERPEGSISTLTIQRTEQRDSAMYRCASSLRGDTEAFFGQGTRLTVV.